The rows below give T cell receptor beta chains drawn from one sample of a study of T cells in Graves' hyperthyroidism and ophthalmopathy. TCRdb processed the multiplex PCR reads anew with MiXCR; each CDR3 protein has one entry. The table includes 490,000 or so distinct CDR3 sequences, about 20% detected once. The material sequenced was blood. The receptors stem from a man between 40 and 49 years old with Graves' ophthalmopathy. CDR3s include the opening cysteine and the closing phenylalanine or tryptophan. A D gene is named only where the DNA matches it firmly. Clone size appears in some rows only: once, few, many, or a class for an expanded clone.

J gene,V gene,clone size,D gene,CDR3 DNA,CDR3 protein
TRBJ1-2,TRBV9,.,TRBD1,TGTGCCAGCAGCCTCCACCCGGGACAGGGGGCGGATGGCTACACCTTC,CASSLHPGQGADGYTF
TRBJ2-5,TRBV7-3,many,TRBD1,TGTGCCAGCAGCGACACAGGGGTGGGAGAGACCCAGTACTTC,CASSDTGVGETQYF
TRBJ1-4,TRBV30,.,.,TGTGCCTGGACCGGACCGACAGGAGCAAATGAAAAACTGTTTTTT,CAWTGPTGANEKLFF
TRBJ2-3,TRBV9,.,TRBD2,TGTGCCAGCAGCGACGGGCCGGCGGGGGTTGATACGCAGTATTTT,CASSDGPAGVDTQYF
TRBJ2-7,TRBV6-2/TRBV6-3,.,.,TGTGCCAGCAGTAACAGGAGAGAGCAGTACTTC,CASSNRREQYF
TRBJ2-2,TRBV5-1,.,.,TGCGCCAGCAGCTTGGCATTGGGGCGCGACACCGGGGAGCTGTTTTTT,CASSLALGRDTGELFF
TRBJ2-2,TRBV12-3/TRBV12-4,few,TRBD1,TGTGCCAGCAGCCCGGGACAGGGGAACACCGGGGAGCTGTTTTTT,CASSPGQGNTGELFF
TRBJ2-7,TRBV5-1,many,.,TGCGCCAGCAGCCCGGGGACTGTGACATTCTACGAGCAGTACTTC,CASSPGTVTFYEQYF
TRBJ1-4,TRBV9,.,.,TGTGCCAGCAGCGTAGGAGGGGTGGGTGAAAAACTGTTTTTT,CASSVGGVGEKLFF
TRBJ2-2,TRBV5-1,.,.,TGCGCCAGCAGCTTGGCCCCAAGCGGAGGCACCGGGGAGCTGTTTTTT,CASSLAPSGGTGELFF
TRBJ1-1,TRBV19,.,TRBD1,TGTGCCAGTATCCCCCGGACAGGGGCGGGGGGCACTGAAGCTTTCTTT,CASIPRTGAGGTEAFF
TRBJ2-1,TRBV11-2,.,TRBD2,TGTGCCAGCGGATACCCCCCTACCGGGACTAGCGGGAGGGCCTATGAGCAGTTCTTC,CASGYPPTGTSGRAYEQFF